These 20 T cell receptor beta chains came from one sample sequenced in a study of blood T cell repertoires in COVID-19. Generated by immunoSEQ multiplex PCR, the TCRdb table keeps only in-frame clones and is missing some. The data hold 410,000 or so clones, with 86% observed a single time. Material for sequencing was peripheral blood. These receptors were obtained from a woman under 40 with active or convalescent COVID-19.

This clone has a handful of counts. Compared with germline, one end of the junction differs, possibly owing to a read error. The chain carries TRBV7-6 and TRBJ2-1; TRBD2 agrees at 8 bases. The CDR3 consists of 17 residues. Germline V gene data show CDR1 as SGHVS and CDR2 as FNYEAQ. This chain's CDR3 is CASSLDFRGGSFNEQFF. As DNA, the CDR3 is TGTGCCAGCAGCTTAGATTTTCGCGGGGGGTCCTTCAATGAGCAGTTCTTC.

Only a few counts were recorded for this clone. The chain has TRBV2 and TRBJ2-3, with 7 bases fitting TRBD1. The CDR3 is 14 amino acids. CDR1 and CDR2 (germline): SNHLY, FYNNEI. V gave up 1 base and J gave up 4 bases; unmatched junction bases: 2. The DNA of the CDR3 is TGTGCCAGCAGTGAAGTGACAGGGTCAGATACGCAGTATTTT. Protein sequence: CASSEVTGSDTQYF.

The rearrangement joins TRBV5-6 to TRBJ2-1; a weak D match, TRBD2 (6 bases). With 1 base removed from V and 8 bases from J, the gap between germline ends came to 16 bases. The CDR3 sequence is 15 residues long. Germline CDR1 reads SGHDT; CDR2 reads YYEEEE. The CDR3 loop is CASSLSPRRGDEQFF. The CDR3 DNA reads as TGTGCCAGCAGCTTGAGTCCCAGGCGGGGAGATGAGCAGTTCTTC.

The V and J genes are TRBV5-4 and TRBJ1-2, with 8 bases matching TRBD1. The CDR3 sequence is 14 residues long. Unmatched junction bases numbered 6, after V lost 4 bases and J lost 4 bases. The germline CDR1 and CDR2 sequences are SGHNT and YYREEE (reference sequence). Here the CDR3 reads CASSEQGVFYGYTF. CDR3 DNA: TGTGCCAGCAGCGAACAGGGGGTGTTCTATGGCTACACCTTC.

This clone was seen only once. J is TRBJ2-7 and V is TRBV29-1, with TRBD2 matching 10 bases. From germline, CDR1 is SQVTM and CDR2 ANQGSEA. CDR3 length equals 13 residues. V shed 8 bases and J 0 bases; nucleotides not matched to a gene: 4. In DNA form, the CDR3 reads TGCAGCACACGGACTAGCGGCTCCTACGAGCAGTACTTC. Translated, it gives CSTRTSGSYEQYF.

This chain joins TRBV19 and TRBJ1-1; possible D gene TRBD1, 6 bases. Trimming left V 6 bases short and J 8 bases short, with 10 bases between. The CDR3 has 11 residues. Germline V gene lookup returns CDR1 LNHDA and CDR2 SQIVND (reference sequence). This chain's CDR3 is CASRLRGEAFF. The DNA for the CDR3 is TGTGCCAGTAGGTTGAGGGGGGAAGCTTTCTTT.

The rearrangement joins TRBV12-3 or TRBV12-4 to TRBJ1-1; the D is unclear. The CDR3 runs 13 residues. The V gene lost 7 bases and the J gene lost 0 bases, with 9 bases spanning the gap. The CDR3 bases are TGTGCCAGCATCGCGGGATTGAACACTGAAGCTTTCTTT. It yields the protein CASIAGLNTEAFF.

This rearrangement joins TRBV29-1 to TRBJ2-7; the D gene is possibly TRBD2 (5 bases). This CDR3 is built from 12 residues. V was shortened by 3 bases and J by 2 bases, with 8 bases between the two germline ends. Germline CDR1 SQVTM, CDR2 ANQGSEA. In nucleotides, the CDR3 is TGCAGCGTTGAGAGCGGTACCTACGAGCAGTACTTC. It encodes CSVESGTYEQYF.

The chain employs TRBV3-1 (or the pseudogene TRBV3-2) and TRBJ2-3, with 15 positions matching TRBD2. Losses at the gene ends were 5 bases for V and 3 bases for J; bases not matched to a gene: 9. CDR3 length: 18 amino acids. Germline values: CDR1 LGHDT, CDR2 YNNKEL (reference sequence). The CDR3 here is CASSVGLAGGLDTDTQYF. The CDR3 bases are TGTGCCAGCAGCGTAGGACTAGCGGGGGGGTTGGATACAGATACGCAGTATTTT.

The rearrangement uses TRBV23-1 and TRBJ1-2, with 11 bases identical to TRBD1. TRBV23-1 is known as an ORF, though its function is uncertain. The CDR3 is 13 amino acids. Unmatched junction bases numbered 2, after V lost 4 bases and J lost 7 bases. CDR3 coding DNA: TGCGCCAGCAGTCTGGACAGGGGGCCTGGCTACACCTTC. Residues: CASSLDRGPGYTF.

The chain couples TRBV4-1 to TRBJ2-7, with 10 nucleotides matching TRBD1. The V gene end was trimmed by 5 bases and the J gene end by 4 bases; junction bases not matched to a gene: 8. Germline CDR1 and CDR2: MGHRA and YSYEKL. This CDR3 has 15 residues. CDR3: CASSDRDRGFYEQYF. DNA of the CDR3: TGCGCCAGCAGCGACCGGGACAGGGGATTTTACGAGCAGTACTTC.

This clone was picked up one time. The rearrangement joins TRBV19 to TRBJ1-5; 10 bases agree with TRBD1. The CDR3 spans 13 residues. Germline CDR1 LNHDA, CDR2 SQIVND (reference sequence). V lost 9 bases and J lost 6; bases outside the gene matches: 5. CDR3 residues: CASDRGPVQPQHF. For the CDR3, the DNA is TGTGCCAGCGACAGGGGGCCGGTTCAGCCCCAGCATTTT.

This chain connects TRBV10-3 to TRBJ2-1, with a weak D call TRBD1 (6 bases). CDR1 and CDR2 (germline): ENHRY, SYGVKD. The CDR3 has 15 amino acids. Trimming took 2 bases from V and 7 from J, leaving 15 bases between them. CDR3 nucleotide sequence: TGTGCCATCAGTGAGGAACCACAGGGTAAGAATGAGCAGTTCTTC. Protein product: CAISEEPQGKNEQFF.

This chain connects TRBV11-2 to TRBJ1-1; TRBD1 might be the D (6 bases). Germline assignment: CDR1 SGHAT and CDR2 FQNNGV. CDR3 size: 16 residues. V lost 6 bases and J lost 1, with 18 bases in between. As DNA, the CDR3 is TGTGCCAGCAGGACTTTCAGGGGTGCACCGAACACTGAAGCTTTCTTT. It yields the protein CASRTFRGAPNTEAFF.

This sequence joins TRBV5-1 and TRBJ1-5, with TRBD1 as a possible D gene (6 bases). CDR1 and CDR2 (germline): SGHRS, YFSETQ. V was shortened by 3 bases and J by 4 bases, with 14 bases between the two germline ends. CDR3 size: 15 residues. This CDR3 reads CASSSGGGGNQPQHF. CDR3 DNA: TGCGCCAGCAGCTCTGGAGGGGGGGGAAATCAGCCCCAGCATTTT.

The J gene is TRBJ2-2, the V gene TRBV4-2, with 11 bases aligning to TRBD2. Germline CDR1 LGHNA, CDR2 YNFKEQ. The CDR3 consists of 17 residues. With V trimmed by 4 bases and J by 1 base, 5 bases remained unmatched. Written as DNA, the CDR3 is TGTGCCAGCAGCCGACAAACTAGCGGGGGGAACACCGGGGAGCTGTTTTTT. Its translation is CASSRQTSGGNTGELFF.

V usage is TRBV11-2 and J usage is TRBJ1-4; D remains unclear. Germline loops: CDR1 SGHAT, CDR2 FQNNGV. V lost 2 bases to trimming and J lost 4 bases, with 11 bases between them. The CDR3 has 15 residues. CDR3 DNA: TGTGCCAGCAGCTTACACGACAAGTATAATGAAAAACTGTTTTTT. Encoded protein: CASSLHDKYNEKLFF.

The V gene is TRBV10-3, the J gene TRBJ1-2, with D maybe TRBD1 (5 bases). Germline V gene data show CDR1 as ENHRY and CDR2 as SYGVKD. The V end was cut by 5 bases, the J end by 2 bases, with 9 bases between. The CDR3 runs to 13 residues. CDR3 coding DNA: TGTGCCATCAGTTTCGACAGCAACTATGGCTACACCTTC. It yields the protein CAISFDSNYGYTF.

Here the CDR3 reads CASSQDRGPGYTF. In DNA form, the CDR3 reads TGTGCCAGCAGCCAGGACAGGGGGCCTGGCTACACCTTC. This chain uses TRBV5-6 with TRBJ1-2; 11 bases agree with TRBD1. The CDR3 is 13 amino acids. V was clipped by 4 bases and J by 7 bases; unmatched bases: 3. Germline V gives CDR1 SGHDT, CDR2 YYEEEE. Complete variable domain (other parts from reference TRBV5-6 and TRBJ1-2): DAGVTQSPTHLIKTRGQQVTLRCSPKSGHDTVSWYQQALGQGPQFIFQYYEEEERQRGNFPDRFSGHQFPNYSSELNVNALLLGDSALYLCASSQDRGPGYTFGSGTRLTVV.

The V and J genes are TRBV9 and TRBJ2-2, with TRBD2 identical over 8 bases. The CDR3 is 17 amino acids. Germline V lookup: CDR1 SGDLS, CDR2 YYNGEE. Germline trimming cut 0 bases from V and 3 bases from J; bases unmatched to any gene: 7. DNA for the CDR3: TGTGCCAGCAGCGTAGTAGGGCGGGGGGATCACACCGGGGAGCTGTTTTTT. This gives the protein CASSVVGRGDHTGELFF.